This entry lists 32 T cell receptor beta chains sequenced from one sample in a study of shared clonotypes between healthy human individuals. This table comes from immunoSEQ multiplex PCR, and its TCRdb copy is limited to in-frame clones, with some not included. The sample shows some 2.4 million clones, 93% of them seen only once. Input material: naive CD4+ T cells from PBMCs. Subset denoted: CD45RA+ positively selected. All receptors come from a young man in good health. Some clones in this sample may be carry-over from other donors' samples.

This clone showed up just a few times. Within the sample, other DNA sequences also encode this same CDR3. The chain uses TRBV20-1 and TRBJ2-7; D might be TRBD2 (5 bases). CDR1 is DFQATT, CDR2 SNEGSKA, per germline (reference sequence). This CDR3 comprises 11 residues. Between the trimmed V and J ends, which lost 4 bases and 3 bases, there was a span of 7 bases. CDR3 DNA sequence: TGCAGTGCTACCCGGGGCTACGAGCAGTACTTC. Amino acid sequence: CSATRGYEQYF.

The chain joins TRBV28 to TRBJ1-1; TRBD1 aligns across 9 bases. The CDR3 covers 12 residues. The germline gives CDR1 MDHEN, CDR2 SYDVKM. Losses at the gene ends were 10 bases for V and 5 bases for J; bases not matched to a gene: 5. For the CDR3, the DNA is TGTGCCACGACAGGGGGGGATACTGAAGCTTTCTTT. Its protein is CATTGGDTEAFF.

The rearrangement joins TRBV15 to TRBJ2-5; 9 nucleotides line up with TRBD2. After removal of 2 bases from V and 1 base from J, the junction contained 14 bases not matched to a gene. Per the germline V gene, CDR1 is LNHNV and CDR2 is YYDKDF (reference sequence). CDR3 length: 19 residues. The CDR3 sequence is CATSRNPGLAPLGQETQYF. The CDR3 DNA reads TGTGCCACCAGCAGAAACCCGGGACTAGCCCCTTTGGGCCAAGAGACCCAGTACTTC.

The rearrangement uses TRBV5-4 and TRBJ2-5; 7 positions agree with TRBD1. This CDR3 region has 14 residues. Germline V gene lookup returns CDR1 SGHNT and CDR2 YYREEE (reference sequence). The trim removed 4 bases at V and 4 bases at J, leaving 7 bases unmatched. This chain's CDR3 is CASSQRQGGETQYF. DNA of the CDR3: TGTGCCAGCAGCCAGAGACAGGGTGGAGAGACCCAGTACTTC.

The DNA for the CDR3 is TGTGCCAGCAGCTCCCTAGCGGGAGGCGCCAATGAGCAGTTCTTC. It yields the protein CASSSLAGGANEQFF. The chain uses TRBV7-9 and TRBJ2-1; 11 nucleotides line up with TRBD2. Germline assignment: CDR1 SEHNR and CDR2 FQNEAQ (reference sequence). The CDR3 totals 15 residues. V lost 4 bases, J lost 6 bases, and 5 bases stayed unmatched.

This chain uses TRBV5-1 with TRBJ2-7; D tentatively fits TRBD1 or TRBD2 (5 bases each). The germline CDR1 and CDR2 sequences are SGHRS and YFSETQ. The CDR3 has 14 amino acids. Trimming left V 0 bases short and J 6 bases short, with 13 bases between. CDR3 loop: CASSLGGTLAEQYF. The CDR3 DNA follows: TGCGCCAGCAGCTTGGGGGGGACCCTCGCCGAGCAGTACTTC.

This sequence joins TRBV5-1 and TRBJ1-1, with 7 bases aligning to TRBD1. The CDR3 is made up of 15 amino acids. CDR1 is SGHRS, CDR2 YFSETQ, per germline. V shed 4 bases, J shed 1 base, and the junction held 7 bases outside the gene matches. Here the CDR3 DNA reads TGCGCCAGCAGCCCTATAACAGGGGCGAACACTGAAGCTTTCTTT. It codes for CASSPITGANTEAFF.

The chain employs TRBV9 and TRBJ2-3; 11 bases align to TRBD2. Germline V gene data show CDR1 as SGDLS and CDR2 as YYNGEE. V trimming: 3 bases; J trimming: 5 bases; junction bases outside the gene matches: 11. The CDR3 has 17 amino acids. CDR3 sequence reads: CASSAIPTSGRQDTQYF. CDR3 coding DNA: TGTGCCAGCAGCGCCATTCCCACTAGCGGGAGACAAGATACGCAGTATTTT.

The rearrangement uses TRBV5-1 and TRBJ2-3, with unresolved D. V dropped 0 bases and J dropped 0 bases, with 8 bases sitting between them. The CDR3 runs to 15 residues. The germline CDR1 and CDR2 sequences are SGHRS and YFSETQ. CDR3 sequence (DNA): TGCGCCAGCAGCTTGGATGCGGCAAGCACAGATACGCAGTATTTT. Protein: CASSLDAASTDTQYF.

The V gene is TRBV29-1, the J gene TRBJ2-7; 11 bases match TRBD1. The V gene end was trimmed by 0 bases and the J gene end by 6 bases; junction bases not matched to a gene: 4. The CDR3 covers 14 residues. Looked up from germline, CDR1 is SQVTM and CDR2 is ANQGSEA. The CDR3 region is CSVEDLGTGGEQYF. CDR3 DNA: TGCAGCGTTGAAGATCTCGGGACAGGGGGCGAGCAGTACTTC.

This chain joins TRBV7-2 and TRBJ1-2; tentative D call: TRBD1 (6 bases). Germline V lookup: CDR1 SGHTA, CDR2 FQGNSA. The CDR3 runs 17 residues. The V gene lost 5 bases and the J gene lost 2 bases, with 21 bases spanning the gap. The CDR3 spells CASSPNDARDTNYGYTF. DNA of the CDR3: TGTGCCAGCAGCCCAAACGACGCCCGGGACACCAACTATGGCTACACCTTC.

Turning to this clone: This CDR3 is also generated by other DNA sequences in the sample. This chain links TRBV5-1 with TRBJ2-7; D perhaps matches TRBD2 (6 bases). Germline V CDR1 and CDR2: SGHRS, YFSETQ. The CDR3 contains 15 residues. V lost 1 base, J lost 0 bases, and 11 bases lay in between. CDR3 amino acids: CASSLLSGISYEQYF. CDR3 nucleotides: TGCGCCAGCAGCTTGCTTAGCGGAATCTCCTACGAGCAGTACTTC.

On this clone: The same CDR3 can be traced to other DNA sequences in this sample. The chain is built from TRBV7-2 and TRBJ2-7; 7 bases agree with TRBD1. V trimming: 4 bases; J trimming: 2 bases; junction bases outside the gene matches: 2. This CDR3 spans 13 amino acids. Germline V gives CDR1 SGHTA, CDR2 FQGNSA. The CDR3 sequence is CASSSTGAYEQYF. CDR3 sequence (DNA): TGTGCCAGCAGCTCCACAGGGGCCTACGAGCAGTACTTC.

V usage is TRBV15 and J usage is TRBJ1-2; no reliable D call. CDR3 size: 14 residues. CDR1 is LNHNV, CDR2 YYDKDF, per germline (reference sequence). Trimming removed 5 bases at V and 4 bases at J, with 14 bases between. This chain's CDR3 is CATSPQVGFYGYTF. The CDR3 bases are TGTGCCACCAGCCCCCAGGTGGGTTTCTATGGCTACACCTTC.

This clone occurred once. The chain joins TRBV10-1 to TRBJ2-1; 8 bases line up with TRBD2. Trimming took 3 bases from V and 5 from J; bases not matched to a gene: 6. The CDR3 spans 15 residues. The V gene's germline CDR1 is WNHNN and CDR2 SYGVQD (reference sequence). The CDR3 bases are TGCGCCAGCAGTGACTCGGGAGGGCCCCACAATGAGCAGTTCTTC. Translation: CASSDSGGPHNEQFF.

The chain couples TRBV29-1 to TRBJ1-1, with D perhaps TRBD1 (5 bases). Germline V CDR1 and CDR2: SQVTM, ANQGSEA. V was cut by 3 bases and J by 2 bases, with 16 bases left in between. The CDR3 runs 15 residues. Here the CDR3 reads CSVDPGGEGNTEAFF. The CDR3 DNA reads TGCAGCGTTGATCCTGGGGGGGAAGGCAACACTGAAGCTTTCTTT.

CDR3 in DNA: TGCGCCAGCAGCCCGCTGGAGCTAGGTGGGGCCAACGTCCTGACTTTC. It is translated as CASSPLELGGANVLTF. This rearrangement joins TRBV5-1 to TRBJ2-6; D is undetermined. Trimming shortened V by 4 bases and J by 3 bases, and 14 bases separated the two germline ends. There are 16 residues in the CDR3. The germline CDR1 and CDR2 sequences are SGHRS and YFSETQ.

This chain joins TRBV11-2 and TRBJ2-1; 9 bases map to TRBD2. Germline V gene data show CDR1 as SGHAT and CDR2 as FQNNGV. CDR3 length: 18 amino acids. J was trimmed by 7 bases and V by 0 bases; bases with no gene match: 13. The CDR3 bases are TGTGCCAGCAGCTTAGATCATATAGGGGCTAGCGGGAAGAATGAGCAGTTCTTC. It yields the protein CASSLDHIGASGKNEQFF.

Details on this clone: The sample contains more than one DNA sequence encoding this CDR3. This rearrangement joins TRBV7-9 to TRBJ1-1; D remains ambiguous. This CDR3 has 14 amino acids. Germline CDR1 is SEHNR and CDR2 is FQNEAQ (reference sequence). The germline V and J ends were trimmed by 1 base and 0 bases, with 6 bases remaining between them. The chain's CDR3 is CASSLGLLNTEAFF. The CDR3 DNA sequence: TGTGCCAGCAGCTTAGGACTTTTGAACACTGAAGCTTTCTTT.

The CDR3 region is CASSPIGQGGTEAFF. In nucleotides, the CDR3 is TGTGCCAGCTCACCAATAGGACAGGGAGGAACTGAAGCTTTCTTT. The rearrangement links TRBV18 to TRBJ1-1; 8 bases line up with TRBD1. Per the germline V gene, CDR1 is KGHSH and CDR2 is LQKENI. CDR3 length equals 15 residues. Losses at the gene ends were 2 bases for V and 5 bases for J; bases not matched to a gene: 7.

The chain employs TRBV28 and TRBJ2-3; D gene uncertain. The V end lost 6 bases, the J end lost 4 bases, and 17 bases lay between the germline ends. The germline V gene has CDR1 MDHEN and CDR2 SYDVKM. The CDR3 extends over 15 amino acids. The CDR3 reads CASSLPGPLPDTQYF. In nucleotides, the CDR3 is TGTGCCAGCAGCTTGCCGGGTCCCCTCCCAGATACGCAGTATTTT.

On this clone itself: The sample carries other DNA sequences with the same CDR3. CDR3 DNA: TGTGCCAGTAGTATCCCGGGCGGCTACGAGCAGTACTTC. The encoded protein is CASSIPGGYEQYF. The chain couples TRBV19 to TRBJ2-7, with D hard to call. The ends were cut back, 3 bases at V and 3 bases at J, with 9 bases in the middle. The CDR3 runs to 13 residues. Per germline, CDR1 LNHDA and CDR2 SQIVND (reference sequence).

With respect to this clone: The identical CDR3 is also encoded by other nucleotide sequences in the sample. This chain connects TRBV5-1 to TRBJ2-1; D remains unclear. Germline V lookup: CDR1 SGHRS, CDR2 YFSETQ. This CDR3 is 13 amino acids long. V lost 0 bases to trimming and J lost 6 bases, with 7 bases between them. The chain's CDR3 is CASSLAGPNEQFF. The CDR3 coding sequence is TGCGCCAGCAGCTTGGCAGGACCCAATGAGCAGTTCTTC.

In regard to this clone: Within the sample, other DNA sequences also encode this same CDR3. CDR3 loop: CASSVVSSSYNEQFF. As DNA, the CDR3 is TGTGCCAGCAGCGTAGTCTCGAGCTCCTACAATGAGCAGTTCTTC. V gene TRBV9 combines with J gene TRBJ2-1; D ambiguous. Per the germline V gene, CDR1 is SGDLS and CDR2 is YYNGEE. The CDR3 has 15 residues. Trimming shortened V by 0 bases and J by 0 bases, and 7 bases separated the two germline ends.

V and J are TRBV7-6 and TRBJ2-6; perhaps TRBD2 as D (6 bases). This CDR3 contains 16 residues. The germline V and J ends were trimmed by 2 bases and 2 bases, with 10 bases remaining between them. Germline V gives CDR1 SGHVS, CDR2 FNYEAQ. The CDR3 protein is CASSLTGGTGANVLTF. CDR3 DNA: TGTGCCAGCAGCTTAACCGGGGGAACTGGGGCCAACGTCCTGACTTTC.

This chain joins TRBV6-5 and TRBJ1-2; perhaps TRBD1 as D (6 bases). V was cut by 6 bases and J by 3 bases, with 14 bases left in between. Germline CDR1 is MNHEY and CDR2 is SVGAGI. The CDR3 is 14 residues long. CDR3: CASRGSGADYGYTF. Here the CDR3 DNA reads TGTGCCAGCAGGGGCTCAGGGGCCGACTATGGCTACACCTTC.

The rearrangement joins TRBV9 to TRBJ2-3; D possibly corresponds to TRBD2 (5 bases). This CDR3 is built from 15 residues. Germline-derived CDR1 and CDR2 are SGDLS and YYNGEE. Trimming stripped 3 bases from V and 4 bases from J, with 15 bases between. DNA for the CDR3: TGTGCCAGCAGCGCCCGAGGGTTTATCTCAGATACGCAGTATTTT. Protein product: CASSARGFISDTQYF. The full variable domain, completed using reference TRBV9 and TRBJ2-3, is DSGVTQTPKHLITATGQRVTLRCSPRSGDLSVYWYQQSLDQGLQFLIQYYNGEERAKGNILERFSAQQFPDLHSELNLSSLELGDSALYFCASSARGFISDTQYFGPGTRLTVL.

The rearrangement uses TRBV6-5 and TRBJ2-5; a weak D match, TRBD1 (5 bases). V was shortened by 10 bases and J by 3 bases, with 12 bases between the two germline ends. Germline values: CDR1 MNHEY, CDR2 SVGAGI. CDR3 length: 12 residues. The CDR3 reads CATNRQEETQYF. The CDR3 DNA reads TGTGCCACTAACAGGCAGGAAGAGACCCAGTACTTC.

The chain links TRBV30 to TRBJ2-1; 10 nucleotides match TRBD1. The CDR3 sequence is 17 residues long. The germline V gene has CDR1 GTSNPN and CDR2 SVGIG (reference sequence). The junction had 6 bases not matched to a gene; V was cut back by 1 base and J by 0 bases. The chain's CDR3 is CAWSGERQGASYNEQFF. DNA of the CDR3: TGTGCCTGGAGTGGGGAAAGACAGGGGGCCTCCTACAATGAGCAGTTCTTC. Using reference TRBV30 and TRBJ2-1 for the parts outside the CDR3, the full variable domain is SQTIHQWPATLVQPVGSPLSLECTVEGTSNPNLYWYRQAAGRGLQLLFYSVGIGQISSEVPQNLSASRPQDRQFILSSKKLLLSDSGFYLCAWSGERQGASYNEQFFGPGTRLTVL.

The V gene is TRBV28, the J gene TRBJ1-4, with D unclear. CDR1 and CDR2 from the germline V gene are MDHEN and SYDVKM. The CDR3 contains 13 residues. Trimming removed 0 bases at V and 10 bases at J, with 9 bases between. The CDR3 reads CASSLWTNGKLFF. The CDR3 bases are TGTGCCAGCAGTTTATGGACAAACGGAAAACTGTTTTTT.

This clone was recorded a few times. This same CDR3 is encoded by further DNA sequences in the sample. The chain recombines TRBV5-1 with TRBJ1-1; 7 positions agree with TRBD1. This CDR3 spans 14 amino acids. The ends lost 0 bases at V and 2 bases at J; junction bases unmatched: 1. Germline values: CDR1 SGHRS, CDR2 YFSETQ. CDR3 sequence (DNA): TGCGCCAGCAGCTTGGACAGGGGTAACACTGAAGCTTTCTTT. As protein: CASSLDRGNTEAFF.

The chain joins TRBV28 to TRBJ2-7; possible D gene TRBD2, 5 bases. With 1 base removed from V and 0 bases from J, the gap between germline ends came to 10 bases. CDR3 length: 15 residues. CDR1 and CDR2 from the germline V gene are MDHEN and SYDVKM. The CDR3 bases are TGTGCCAGCAGTTTATTGTCTGGGAGCTCCTACGAGCAGTACTTC. Its protein is CASSLLSGSSYEQYF.